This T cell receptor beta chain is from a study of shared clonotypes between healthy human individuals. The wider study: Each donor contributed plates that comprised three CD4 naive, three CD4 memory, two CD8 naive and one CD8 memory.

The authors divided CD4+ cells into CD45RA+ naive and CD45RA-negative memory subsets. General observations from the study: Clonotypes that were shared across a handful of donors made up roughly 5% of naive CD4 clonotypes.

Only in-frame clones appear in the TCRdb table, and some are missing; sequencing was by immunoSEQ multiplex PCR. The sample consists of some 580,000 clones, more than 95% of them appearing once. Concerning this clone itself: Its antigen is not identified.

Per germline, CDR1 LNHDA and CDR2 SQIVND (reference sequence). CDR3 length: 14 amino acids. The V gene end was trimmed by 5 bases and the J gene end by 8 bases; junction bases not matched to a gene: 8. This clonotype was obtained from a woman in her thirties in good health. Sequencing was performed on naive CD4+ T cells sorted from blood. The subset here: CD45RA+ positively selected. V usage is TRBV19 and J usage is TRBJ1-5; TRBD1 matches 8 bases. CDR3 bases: TGTGCCAGTAGTCCCCGACAGGGGCCCGAGCCCCAGCATTTT. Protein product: CASSPRQGPEPQHF.